This paragraph covers one TCR beta chain sequence. Assay: immunoSEQ multiplex PCR; the TCRdb copy retains only in-frame clones and omits some. Among about 51,000 clones, around 93% were seen once, and the ten largest hold around 3%. This record comes from a study of blood T cell repertoires in COVID-19. Across the study: Donors in the United States, Italy and Spain gave samples during acute or convalescent COVID-19. PBMCs, B-cell-depleted T cells, or T cells provided the cDNA or gDNA that made up the material.

This CDR3 spans 13 amino acids. CDR1 SGHDT and CDR2 YYEEEE come from the germline V gene. Trimming took off 5 bases at V and 5 bases at J, with 14 bases between the two ends. Source material: peripheral blood. This TCR derives from a man aged 50-60 years with acute or convalescent COVID-19. The chain recombines TRBV5-6 with TRBJ2-7; D is perhaps TRBD1 (6 bases). CDR3 in amino acids: CASSGQPSHEQYF. The CDR3 nucleotides are TGTGCCAGCAGTGGACAGCCGAGCCACGAGCAGTACTTC.